The present TCR beta chain was sequenced within a study of blood T cell repertoires in COVID-19. For the study at large: Sample material is recorded as cDNA or gDNA derived from T cells, B-cell-depleted T cells, or PBMCs.

Germline CDR1 reads SGHDT; CDR2 reads YYEEEE. The CDR3 covers 15 residues. J gave up 7 bases and V 4 bases, and 7 bases lay outside the gene matches. Data came from immunoSEQ multiplex PCR; TCRdb stores just in-frame clones and leaves some out. The sample lists around 70,000 clones, 80% occurring once. The TCR comes from a man aged 45 to 65 with COVID-19, enrolled during active disease. Material: peripheral blood. This chain joins TRBV5-6 and TRBJ1-5, with 11 positions matching TRBD1. CDR3 nucleotide sequence: TGTGCCAGCAGCAAACGGACAGGGGGCGGGCAGCCCCAGCATTTT. This sequence encodes CASSKRTGGGQPQHF.